The 18 T cell receptor beta chains below all came from one sample that was sequenced in a study of blood T cell repertoires in COVID-19. Repertoires were generated with immunoSEQ multiplex PCR, while TCRdb's copy carries only in-frame clones and drops some. Of around 310,000 clones listed, 85% to 90% are singletons. Sequencing used PBMCs or T cells enriched from blood (not recorded which). The receptors were sampled from a woman aged 25-40 years who had recovered from COVID-19.

The V and J genes are TRBV13 and TRBJ2-7; D is ambiguous. CDR3 length equals 14 residues. Germline lookup yields CDR1 PRHDT and CDR2 FYEKMQ (reference sequence). Between the trimmed V and J ends, which lost 2 bases and 0 bases, there was a span of 8 bases. The CDR3 reads CASSLRALSYEQYF. Written as DNA, the CDR3 is TGTGCCAGCAGCTTAAGAGCTCTCTCCTACGAGCAGTACTTC.

The chain employs TRBV5-4 and TRBJ2-7, with TRBD1 matching over 7 bases. The CDR3 covers 15 residues. The V gene's germline CDR1 is SGHNT and CDR2 YYREEE (reference sequence). Trimming at V came to 4 bases and at J to 6 bases, leaving 13 bases not matched to a gene. CDR3 region: CASSLRQGELREQYF. The CDR3 region has the DNA TGTGCCAGCAGCCTACGACAGGGAGAATTGCGCGAGCAGTACTTC.

The chain links TRBV10-3 to TRBJ2-2, with TRBD2 identical over 11 bases. Trimming took 0 bases from V and 7 from J; bases not matched to a gene: 7. The CDR3 loop spans 17 amino acids. Per the germline V gene, CDR1 is ENHRY and CDR2 is SYGVKD. CDR3 in amino acids: CAISESHLAGGIGELFF. In DNA, the CDR3 is TGTGCCATCAGTGAGTCCCACCTAGCGGGAGGTATCGGGGAGCTGTTTTTT.

This clone was detected a few times. Other DNA sequences in this sample translate to the same CDR3. The rearrangement uses TRBV12-3 or TRBV12-4 and TRBJ2-2, with D hard to call. V shed 8 bases and J shed 1 base, with 5 bases lying between them. This CDR3 has 12 amino acids. The CDR3 is CASSLNTGELFF. CDR3 in DNA: TGTGCCAGCTCCCTGAACACCGGGGAGCTGTTTTTT.

This clone was detected only once. The chain recombines TRBV29-1 with TRBJ2-1; D remains unclear. This CDR3 spans 10 amino acids. V was trimmed by 3 bases and J by 9 bases, leaving 6 bases between them. The germline V gene has CDR1 SQVTM and CDR2 ANQGSEA. In nucleotides, the CDR3 is TGCAGCGTTGATCAGGTTGAGCAGTTCTTC. Translated: CSVDQVEQFF.

The rearrangement links TRBV5-1 to TRBJ2-7; D is undetermined. Germline V gene lookup returns CDR1 SGHRS and CDR2 YFSETQ. This CDR3 is 15 amino acids long. Deletions cut 5 bases from V and 4 bases from J, with 19 bases between. The DNA for the CDR3 is TGCGCCAGCAGGCATCTGGTTGATCGAGGTTACGAGCAGTACTTC. Translated: CASRHLVDRGYEQYF.

The gene calls are TRBV4-2 and TRBJ2-3; weak D call: TRBD1 (5 bases). The germline gives CDR1 LGHNA, CDR2 YNFKEQ. This CDR3 is built from 15 residues. Deletions cut 0 bases from V and 5 bases from J, with 12 bases between. This CDR3 reads CASSQEAGFIDTQYF. CDR3 in DNA: TGTGCCAGCAGCCAAGAGGCAGGGTTCATAGATACGCAGTATTTT.

The J gene is TRBJ2-3, the V gene TRBV19; TRBD1 aligns across 7 bases. The CDR3 is 13 residues long. Germline V gene lookup returns CDR1 LNHDA and CDR2 SQIVND (reference sequence). V lost 10 bases to trimming and J lost 4 bases; unmatched junction nucleotides: 8. The CDR3: CAISGQAPDTQYF. The CDR3 bases are TGTGCCATTTCCGGACAGGCCCCAGATACGCAGTATTTT.

V gene TRBV30 combines with J gene TRBJ2-3; 8 bases fit TRBD2. Germline CDR1 and CDR2: GTSNPN and SVGIG (reference sequence). The length of the CDR3 is 15 residues. V was clipped by 2 bases and J by 2 bases; unmatched bases: 6. The chain's CDR3 is CAWSQLTSDTDTQYF. The CDR3 DNA follows: TGTGCCTGGAGTCAATTGACTAGCGACACAGATACGCAGTATTTT.

The table lists this clone with a count of one. The chain links TRBV27 to TRBJ2-3; 14 bases align to TRBD2. Germline V lookup: CDR1 MNHEY, CDR2 SMNVEV (reference sequence). V was clipped by 6 bases and J by 0 bases; unmatched bases: 17. The length of the CDR3 is 21 residues. The CDR3 nucleotides are TGTGCCAGCAGCCTAGGACTAGCGGGGGGAGGGGTCTGGTCTAGCACAGATACGCAGTATTTT. The encoded protein is CASSLGLAGGGVWSSTDTQYF.

This clone was detected once. V and J are TRBV7-9 and TRBJ1-2; 9 bases map to TRBD1. The germline V gene encodes CDR1 SEHNR and CDR2 FQNEAQ (reference sequence). The CDR3 is made up of 14 amino acids. J lost 7 bases, V lost 5 bases, and 8 bases had no gene match. CDR3 nucleotide sequence: TGTGCCAGCAGCGCCCAAGAGGGACAGGGTGGCTACACCTTC. It codes for CASSAQEGQGGYTF.

The CDR3 reads CASSTVLGPGNTIYF. In DNA, the CDR3 is TGCGCCAGCAGCACCGTACTGGGCCCTGGAAACACCATATATTTT. The chain is built from TRBV5-1 and TRBJ1-3; D is undetermined. Germline V gene sequence: CDR1 SGHRS, CDR2 YFSETQ. With 4 bases removed from V and 2 bases from J, the gap between germline ends came to 13 bases. This CDR3 comprises 15 residues. The complete variable domain, with remaining parts taken from reference TRBV5-1 and TRBJ1-3, reads KAGVTQTPRYLIKTRGQQVTLSCSPISGHRSVSWYQQTPGQGLQFLFEYFSETQRNKGNFPGRFSGRQFSNSRSEMNVSTLELGDSALYLCASSTVLGPGNTIYFGEGSWLTVV.

This CDR3 reads CASSLFVGDTEAFF. CDR3 in DNA: TGTGCCAGCAGCCTATTCGTAGGGGACACTGAAGCTTTCTTT. The genes are TRBV3-1 (or the pseudogene TRBV3-2) and TRBJ1-1; D might be TRBD1 (5 bases). CDR3 length equals 14 residues. Trimming pared 4 bases from V and 3 bases from J, leaving 12 bases between. The germline V gene has CDR1 LGHDT and CDR2 YNNKEL (reference sequence).

This clone showed up just once. The chain combines TRBV28 with TRBJ1-1; 9 nucleotides align to TRBD1. V gave up 8 bases and J gave up 12 bases; unmatched junction bases: 10. CDR1 and CDR2 from the germline V gene are MDHEN and SYDVKM. CDR3 length equals 12 residues. The CDR3: CASDDRGMRTFF. DNA of the CDR3: TGTGCCAGCGATGACAGGGGGATGAGGACTTTCTTT.

The chain joins TRBV7-9 to TRBJ2-4; 11 positions match TRBD2. The CDR3 covers 18 residues. The V gene end was trimmed by 5 bases and the J gene end by 0 bases; junction bases not matched to a gene: 9. Per germline, CDR1 SEHNR and CDR2 FQNEAQ (reference sequence). The CDR3 coding sequence is TGTGCCAGCAGCCCGGGACTAGCGGTACGACTAGCCAAAAACATTCAGTACTTC. Translating gives CASSPGLAVRLAKNIQYF.

The gene calls are TRBV15 and TRBJ2-3; 11 nucleotides line up with TRBD2. Germline V gives CDR1 LNHNV, CDR2 YYDKDF (reference sequence). V gave up 7 bases and J gave up 3 bases; unmatched junction bases: 9. The CDR3 consists of 16 residues. CDR3 DNA sequence: TGTGCCACCATGGCTAGCGGGAGGATGAGGACAGATACGCAGTATTTT. Translation gives CATMASGRMRTDTQYF.

CDR3 nucleotide sequence: TGCGCCAGCAGCCAAGGGTTTTTCGGGGGTCAAAATGAGCAGTTCTTC. Translated, it gives CASSQGFFGGQNEQFF. The gene calls are TRBV4-1 and TRBJ2-1, with a possible D match to TRBD2 (6 bases). The V gene's germline CDR1 is MGHRA and CDR2 YSYEKL. This CDR3 has 16 residues. Trimming left V 1 base short and J 7 bases short, with 17 bases between.

This chain links TRBV7-9 with TRBJ2-1; 8 bases fit TRBD1. Germline trimming cut 5 bases from V and 5 bases from J; bases unmatched to any gene: 8. This CDR3 has 15 amino acids. Per the germline V gene, CDR1 is SEHNR and CDR2 is FQNEAQ (reference sequence). For the CDR3, the DNA is TGTGCCAGCAGCCATACGGACAGGGCCAACAATGAGCAGTTCTTC. Translation: CASSHTDRANNEQFF.